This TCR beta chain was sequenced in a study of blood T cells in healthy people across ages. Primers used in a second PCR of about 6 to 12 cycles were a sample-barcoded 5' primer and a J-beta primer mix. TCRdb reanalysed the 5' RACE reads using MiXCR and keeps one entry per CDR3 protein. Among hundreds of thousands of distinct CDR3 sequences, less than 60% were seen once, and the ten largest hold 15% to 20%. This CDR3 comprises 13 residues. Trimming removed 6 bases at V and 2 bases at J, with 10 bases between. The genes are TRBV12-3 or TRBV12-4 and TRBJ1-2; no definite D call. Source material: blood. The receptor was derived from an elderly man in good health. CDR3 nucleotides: TGTGCCAGCAGACTTCTGGGAAACTATGGCTACACCTTC. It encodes CASRLLGNYGYTF.